Reported below is one T cell receptor beta chain. The antigen is not known. The data were taken from a study of T cell responses to AZD1222 COVID-19 vaccine. Germline V gene lookup returns CDR1 KGHSH and CDR2 LQKENI. V was cut by 5 bases and J by 2 bases, with 9 bases left in between. This CDR3 comprises 13 residues. Sequenced by immunoSEQ multiplex PCR; TCRdb stores in-frame clones only, minus some. The sample contains around 87,000 clones, approximately 91% of which appear only once. Overall study findings and caveats: The span of vaccine-associated CD4 TCRs extended across spike, with dominance at 160-218 and 743-854.

This clonotype was obtained from an adult in good health. Sample: peripheral blood, taken on day 0 of AZD1222 vaccination. The chain couples TRBV18 to TRBJ1-2; tentative D call: TRBD1 (5 bases). CDR3 coding DNA: TGTGCCAGCTCAACCGGGGCAAACTATGGCTACACCTTC. Translating gives CASSTGANYGYTF.